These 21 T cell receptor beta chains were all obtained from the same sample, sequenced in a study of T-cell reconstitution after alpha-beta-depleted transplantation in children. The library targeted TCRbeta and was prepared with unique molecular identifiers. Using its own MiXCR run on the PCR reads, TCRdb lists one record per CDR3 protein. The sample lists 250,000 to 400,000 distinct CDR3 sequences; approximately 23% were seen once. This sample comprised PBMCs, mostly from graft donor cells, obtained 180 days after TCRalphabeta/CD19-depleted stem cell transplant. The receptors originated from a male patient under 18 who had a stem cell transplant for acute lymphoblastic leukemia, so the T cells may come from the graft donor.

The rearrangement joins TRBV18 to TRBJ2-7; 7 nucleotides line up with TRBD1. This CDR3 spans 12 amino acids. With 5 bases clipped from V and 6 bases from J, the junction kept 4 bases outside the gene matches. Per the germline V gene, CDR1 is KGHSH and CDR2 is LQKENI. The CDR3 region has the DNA TGTGCCAGCTCATGGACAGGCGTCGAGCAGTACTTC. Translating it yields CASSWTGVEQYF.

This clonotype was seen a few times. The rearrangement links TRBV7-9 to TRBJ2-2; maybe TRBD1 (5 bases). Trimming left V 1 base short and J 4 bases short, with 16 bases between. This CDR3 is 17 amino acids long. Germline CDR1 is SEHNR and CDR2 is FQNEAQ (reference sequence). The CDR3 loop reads CASSLVWGGEITGELFF. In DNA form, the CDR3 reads TGTGCCAGCAGCTTAGTTTGGGGCGGAGAGATCACCGGGGAGCTGTTTTTT. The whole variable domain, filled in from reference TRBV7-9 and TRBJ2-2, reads DTGVSQNPRHKITKRGQNVTFRCDPISEHNRLYWYRQTLGQGPEFLTYFQNEAQLEKSRLLSDRFSAERPKGSFSTLEIQRTEQGDSAMYLCASSLVWGGEITGELFFGEGSRLTVL.

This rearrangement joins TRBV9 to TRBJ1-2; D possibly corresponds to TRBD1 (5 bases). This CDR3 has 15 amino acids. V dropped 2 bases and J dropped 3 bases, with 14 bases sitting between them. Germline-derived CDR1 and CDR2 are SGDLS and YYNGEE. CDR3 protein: CASSVMGDGYYGYTF. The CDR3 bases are TGTGCCAGCAGCGTTATGGGGGACGGTTACTATGGCTACACCTTC. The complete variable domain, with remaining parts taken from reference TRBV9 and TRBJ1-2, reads DSGVTQTPKHLITATGQRVTLRCSPRSGDLSVYWYQQSLDQGLQFLIQYYNGEERAKGNILERFSAQQFPDLHSELNLSSLELGDSALYFCASSVMGDGYYGYTFGSGTRLTVV.

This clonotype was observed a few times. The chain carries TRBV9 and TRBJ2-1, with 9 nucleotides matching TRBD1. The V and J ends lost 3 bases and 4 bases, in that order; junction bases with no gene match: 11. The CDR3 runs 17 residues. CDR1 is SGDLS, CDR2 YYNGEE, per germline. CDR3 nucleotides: TGTGCCAGCAGCGCCCCTCCGGGACAGGGTAGATACAATGAGCAGTTCTTC. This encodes CASSAPPGQGRYNEQFF.

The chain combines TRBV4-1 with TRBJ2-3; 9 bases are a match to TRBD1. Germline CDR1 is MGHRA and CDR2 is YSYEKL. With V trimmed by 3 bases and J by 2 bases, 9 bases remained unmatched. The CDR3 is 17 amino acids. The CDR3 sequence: CASSHPPRDRDTDTQYF. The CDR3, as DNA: TGCGCCAGCAGCCATCCGCCCCGGGACAGGGACACAGATACGCAGTATTTT.

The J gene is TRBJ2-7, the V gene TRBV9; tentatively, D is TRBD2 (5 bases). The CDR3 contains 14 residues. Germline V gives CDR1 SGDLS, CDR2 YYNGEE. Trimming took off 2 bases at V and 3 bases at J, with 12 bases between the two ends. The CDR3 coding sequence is TGTGCCAGCAGCGTTACCGACGGACTCTACGAGCAGTACTTC. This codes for CASSVTDGLYEQYF.

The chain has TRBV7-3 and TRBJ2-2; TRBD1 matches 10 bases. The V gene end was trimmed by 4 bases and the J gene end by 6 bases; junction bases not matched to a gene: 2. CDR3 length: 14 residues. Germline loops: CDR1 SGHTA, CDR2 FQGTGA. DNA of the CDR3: TGTGCCAGCAGCTCGACAGGGGGCTCCGGGGAGCTGTTTTTT. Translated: CASSSTGGSGELFF.

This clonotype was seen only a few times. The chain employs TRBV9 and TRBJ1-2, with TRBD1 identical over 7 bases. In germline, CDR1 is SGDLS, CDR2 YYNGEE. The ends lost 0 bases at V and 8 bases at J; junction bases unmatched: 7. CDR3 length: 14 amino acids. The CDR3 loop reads CASSVGQQGYGYTF. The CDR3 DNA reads TGTGCCAGCAGCGTAGGTCAACAGGGGTACGGCTACACCTTC. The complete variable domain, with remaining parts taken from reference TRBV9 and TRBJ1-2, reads DSGVTQTPKHLITATGQRVTLRCSPRSGDLSVYWYQQSLDQGLQFLIQYYNGEERAKGNILERFSAQQFPDLHSELNLSSLELGDSALYFCASSVGQQGYGYTFGSGTRLTVV.

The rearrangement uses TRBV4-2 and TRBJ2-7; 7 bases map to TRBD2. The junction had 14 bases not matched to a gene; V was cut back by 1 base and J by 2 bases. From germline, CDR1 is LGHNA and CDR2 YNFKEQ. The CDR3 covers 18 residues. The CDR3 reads CASSQVWMASGITYEQYF. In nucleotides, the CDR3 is TGTGCCAGCAGCCAAGTTTGGATGGCTAGCGGTATTACCTACGAGCAGTACTTC.

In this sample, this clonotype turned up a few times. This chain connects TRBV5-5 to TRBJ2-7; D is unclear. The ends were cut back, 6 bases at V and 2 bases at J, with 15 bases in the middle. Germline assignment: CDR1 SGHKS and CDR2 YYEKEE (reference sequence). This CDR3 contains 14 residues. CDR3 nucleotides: TGTGCCAGCATTTGGGCCGTTGGGACCTACGAGCAGTACTTC. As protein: CASIWAVGTYEQYF.

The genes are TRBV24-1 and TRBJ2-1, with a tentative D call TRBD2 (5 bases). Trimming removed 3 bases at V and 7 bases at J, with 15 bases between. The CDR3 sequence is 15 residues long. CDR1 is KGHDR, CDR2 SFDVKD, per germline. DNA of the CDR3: TGTGCCACCAGTGATGGGCCGGGAATGGCGAATGAGCAGTTCTTC. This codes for CATSDGPGMANEQFF.

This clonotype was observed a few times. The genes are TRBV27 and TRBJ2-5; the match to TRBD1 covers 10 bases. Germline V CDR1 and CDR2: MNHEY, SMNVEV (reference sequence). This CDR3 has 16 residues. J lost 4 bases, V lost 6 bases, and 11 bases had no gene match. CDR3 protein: CASSDRGRMGGETQYF. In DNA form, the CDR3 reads TGTGCCAGCAGCGACAGGGGGCGAATGGGGGGAGAGACCCAGTACTTC.

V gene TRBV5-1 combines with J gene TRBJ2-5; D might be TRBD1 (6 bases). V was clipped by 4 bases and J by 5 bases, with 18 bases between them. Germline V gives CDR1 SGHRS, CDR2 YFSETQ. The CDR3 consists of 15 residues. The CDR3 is CASSKDSPPRETQYF. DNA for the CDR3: TGCGCCAGCAGCAAGGACAGTCCCCCCCGTGAGACCCAGTACTTC.

The CDR3 loop is CAWSVPPGGGTKNIQYF. The DNA for the CDR3 is TGTGCCTGGAGTGTACCCCCAGGTGGCGGGACCAAAAACATTCAGTACTTC. The chain links TRBV30 to TRBJ2-4, with D possibly TRBD2 on 6 matching bases. V lost 0 bases and J 2 bases, leaving 17 bases between the germline ends. Germline values: CDR1 GTSNPN, CDR2 SVGIG (reference sequence). CDR3 size: 17 residues. Full variable domain (remainder filled in from reference TRBV30 and TRBJ2-4): SQTIHQWPATLVQPVGSPLSLECTVEGTSNPNLYWYRQAAGRGLQLLFYSVGIGQISSEVPQNLSASRPQDRQFILSSKKLLLSDSGFYLCAWSVPPGGGTKNIQYFGAGTRLSVL.

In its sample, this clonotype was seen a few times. The CDR3 DNA reads TGTGCTCAACATGGGACAGGGGGTACCGGGGAGCTGTTTTTT. This encodes CAQHGTGGTGELFF. The gene calls are TRBV12-3 or TRBV12-4 and TRBJ2-2, with 11 bases fitting TRBD1. The CDR3 covers 14 residues.

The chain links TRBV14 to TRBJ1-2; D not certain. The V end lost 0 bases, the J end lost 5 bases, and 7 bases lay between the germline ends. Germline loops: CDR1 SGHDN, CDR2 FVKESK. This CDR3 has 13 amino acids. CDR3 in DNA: TGTGCCAGCAGCCAAGATCATTCATATGGCTACACCTTC. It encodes CASSQDHSYGYTF.

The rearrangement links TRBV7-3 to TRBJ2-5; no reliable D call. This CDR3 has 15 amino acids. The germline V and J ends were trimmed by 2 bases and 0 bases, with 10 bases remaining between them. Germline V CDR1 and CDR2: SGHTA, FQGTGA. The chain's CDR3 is CASSLWRDYQETQYF. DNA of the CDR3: TGTGCCAGCAGCTTATGGCGAGATTACCAAGAGACCCAGTACTTC.

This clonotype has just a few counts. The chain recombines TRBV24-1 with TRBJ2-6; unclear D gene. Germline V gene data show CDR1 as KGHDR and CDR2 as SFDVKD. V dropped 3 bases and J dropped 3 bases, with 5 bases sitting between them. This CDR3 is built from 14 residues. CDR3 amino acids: CATSDISGANVLTF. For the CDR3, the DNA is TGTGCCACCAGTGATATAAGTGGGGCCAACGTCCTGACTTTC.

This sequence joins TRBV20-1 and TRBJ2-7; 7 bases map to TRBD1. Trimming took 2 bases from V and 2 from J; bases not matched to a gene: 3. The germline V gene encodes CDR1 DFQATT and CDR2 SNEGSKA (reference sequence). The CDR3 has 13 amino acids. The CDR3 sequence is CSARLQGPYEQYF. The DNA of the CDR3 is TGCAGTGCTAGACTACAGGGGCCCTACGAGCAGTACTTC.

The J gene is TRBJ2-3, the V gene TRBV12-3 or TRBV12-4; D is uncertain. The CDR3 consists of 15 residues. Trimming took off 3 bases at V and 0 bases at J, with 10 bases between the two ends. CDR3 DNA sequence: TGTGCCAGCAGTTTGTGGGGTGCTAGCACAGATACGCAGTATTTT. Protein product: CASSLWGASTDTQYF.

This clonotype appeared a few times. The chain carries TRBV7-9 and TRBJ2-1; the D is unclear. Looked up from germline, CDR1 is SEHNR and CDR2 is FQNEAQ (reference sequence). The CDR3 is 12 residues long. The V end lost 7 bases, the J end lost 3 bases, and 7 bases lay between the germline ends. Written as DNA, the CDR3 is TGTGCCAGCAAAGGGTTCTACAATGAGCAGTTCTTC. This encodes CASKGFYNEQFF.